The 21 T cell receptor beta chains below come from one sample, sequenced in a study of cytomegalovirus exposure and HLA in healthy donors. PCR was performed using 60 Vbeta and 13 Jbeta primers. Generated by immunoSEQ multiplex PCR, the TCRdb table keeps only in-frame clones and is missing some. This table has more than 75,000 clones, 79% appearing once. Source material: PBMCs. All receptors come from a woman between 35 and 50 years old in good health and CMV-seronegative.

This clone came up once. J is TRBJ2-2 and V is TRBV4-3; 10 bases agree with TRBD2. The CDR3 totals 17 residues. After removal of 2 bases from V and 7 bases from J, the junction contained 10 bases not matched to a gene. In germline, CDR1 is LGHNA, CDR2 YSLEER. The CDR3 DNA reads as TGCGCCAGCAGCCAACCGCCGGGACTAGCGTTCGGCGGGGAGCTGTTTTTT. It translates to CASSQPPGLAFGGELFF.

This clone was picked up a small number of times. An end of the junction differs from the germline gene, which may be a read error. The chain uses TRBV5-6 and TRBJ1-2; possible D gene TRBD1, 5 bases. Germline V gene lookup returns CDR1 SGHDT and CDR2 YYEEEE. The CDR3 totals 14 residues. CDR3 loop: CASSGTAGNSGYTF. The CDR3 bases are TGTGCCAGCAGCGGCACGGCAGGGAACTCTGGCTACACCTTC.

This chain joins TRBV5-4 and TRBJ2-1; a weak D match, TRBD2 (5 bases). The V end lost 4 bases, the J end lost 6 bases, and 11 bases lay between the germline ends. CDR3 length: 13 amino acids. CDR1 and CDR2 (germline): SGHNT, YYREEE (reference sequence). The CDR3 nucleotides read TGTGCCAGCAGCATGGACTTGATCAATGAGCAGTTCTTC. This codes for CASSMDLINEQFF.

This clone was seen once. The rearrangement uses TRBV29-1 and TRBJ2-7, with a possible D match to TRBD2 (6 bases). The CDR3 runs 12 residues. V lost 6 bases and J 3 bases, leaving 12 bases between the germline ends. Germline lookup yields CDR1 SQVTM and CDR2 ANQGSEA. DNA for the CDR3: TGCAGCGTCAGACGGGGGATCTACGAGCAGTACTTC. Its protein product is CSVRRGIYEQYF.

This clone has only a few counts. The chain links TRBV29-1 to TRBJ2-5, with 12 bases that match TRBD2. The DNA end is more similar to TRBJ2-7, so the J call may be wrong. CDR3 length equals 16 residues. The V gene's germline CDR1 is SQVTM and CDR2 ANQGSEA. The chain's CDR3 is CSVVGTSGRVPYEQYF. The CDR3 DNA reads TGCAGCGTTGTGGGGACTAGCGGGCGGGTTCCCTACGAGCAGTACTTC.

This clone came up once. At one boundary the junction diverges from the germline segment, which might be a read error. The chain couples TRBV4-2 to TRBJ1-6; no definite D call. The V gene's germline CDR1 is LGHNA and CDR2 YNFKEQ. CDR3 size: 16 residues. The chain's CDR3 is CASSQDLPDRGSPLNF. The CDR3 DNA reads as TGTGCCAGCAGCCAAGATCTCCCCGATCGGGGTTCACCCCTCAACTTT.

The count of this clone is one. The chain combines TRBV10-3 with TRBJ2-5; 9 bases are a match to TRBD1. From germline, CDR1 is ENHRY and CDR2 SYGVKD. The CDR3 has 14 residues. V shed 5 bases and J 5 bases; nucleotides not matched to a gene: 6. DNA for the CDR3: TGTGCCATCAGTTGGGACAGGGAATCGGAGACCCAGTACTTC. This encodes CAISWDRESETQYF.

The rearrangement joins TRBV28 to TRBJ1-1; no definite D call. The CDR3 runs to 14 residues. Germline V gene lookup returns CDR1 MDHEN and CDR2 SYDVKM. Between the trimmed V and J ends, which lost 4 bases and 3 bases, there was a span of 12 bases. CDR3 bases: TGTGCCAGCAGTTACACAACCGTGGACACTGAAGCTTTCTTT. This sequence encodes CASSYTTVDTEAFF. Looking up the rest from reference TRBV28 and TRBJ1-1 gives the full variable domain: DVKVTQSSRYLVKRTGEKVFLECVQDMDHENMFWYRQDPGLGLRLIYFSYDVKMKEKGDIPEGYSVSREKKERFSLILESASTNQTSMYLCASSYTTVDTEAFFGQGTRLTVV.

This rearrangement joins TRBV30 to TRBJ1-3; D is ambiguous. CDR1 GTSNPN and CDR2 SVGIG come from the germline V gene (reference sequence). V lost 1 base and J 4 bases, leaving 8 bases between the germline ends. The CDR3 extends over 13 amino acids. This CDR3 reads CAWSALTGNTIYF. CDR3 sequence (DNA): TGTGCCTGGAGTGCCCTAACGGGAAACACCATATATTTT.

The J gene is TRBJ1-4, the V gene TRBV7-2, with 9 bases identical to TRBD1. The CDR3 runs 14 residues. V gave up 5 bases and J gave up 11 bases; unmatched junction bases: 9. CDR1 and CDR2 (germline): SGHTA, FQGNSA. The CDR3 loop reads CASSPLQGARKLFF. Written as DNA, the CDR3 is TGTGCCAGCAGCCCGTTACAGGGGGCAAGGAAACTGTTTTTT.

The J gene is TRBJ1-4, the V gene TRBV5-1; D is undetermined. The CDR3 covers 14 residues. Per germline, CDR1 SGHRS and CDR2 YFSETQ. Trimming pared 7 bases from V and 4 bases from J, leaving 14 bases between. The CDR3 is CASSTGDFNEKLFF. The CDR3 nucleotides read TGCGCCAGCTCGACCGGGGATTTTAATGAAAAACTGTTTTTT.

This sequence joins TRBV7-2 and TRBJ1-1, with D possibly being TRBD1 (6 bases). The CDR3 is made up of 15 amino acids. Trimming cost V 6 bases and J 6 bases, with 20 bases left between them. Germline V gene lookup returns CDR1 SGHTA and CDR2 FQGNSA. Here the CDR3 reads CASSRTGRALAEAFF. The CDR3, as DNA: TGTGCCAGCAGTCGCACAGGGCGTGCTCTGGCTGAAGCTTTCTTT. The full variable domain, rest sourced from reference TRBV7-2 and TRBJ1-1, is GAGVSQSPSNKVTEKGKDVELRCDPISGHTALYWYRQSLGQGLEFLIYFQGNSAPDKSGLPSDRFSAERTGGSVSTLTIQRTQQEDSAVYLCASSRTGRALAEAFFGQGTRLTVV.

J is TRBJ2-7 and V is TRBV29-1; 8 bases are a match to TRBD1. The CDR3 extends over 13 amino acids. From germline, CDR1 is SQVTM and CDR2 ANQGSEA. V gave up 5 bases and J gave up 4 bases; unmatched junction bases: 7. CDR3 amino acids: CSVSPDRGYEQYF. The CDR3 bases are TGCAGCGTTTCCCCAGACAGGGGTTACGAGCAGTACTTC.

The V gene is TRBV10-3, the J gene TRBJ1-2; perhaps TRBD1 as D (6 bases). The germline V gene has CDR1 ENHRY and CDR2 SYGVKD. The V and J ends lost 10 bases and 5 bases respectively, with 14 bases between them. This CDR3 comprises 12 residues. CDR3 in DNA: TGTGCCACGGGGGGGGGACAATATGGCTACACCTTC. This codes for CATGGGQYGYTF.

The rearrangement joins TRBV6-5 to TRBJ2-5, with 10 bases fitting TRBD2. Germline values: CDR1 MNHEY, CDR2 SVGAGI. V was pared by 3 bases and J by 4 bases, with 5 bases of the junction left unmatched. CDR3 length: 15 amino acids. For the CDR3, the DNA is TGTGCCAGCAGTTATGGAGCGGGGGGGCGAGAGACCCAGTACTTC. This gives the protein CASSYGAGGRETQYF.

V usage is TRBV20-1 and J usage is TRBJ2-1, with D uncertain. Germline lookup yields CDR1 DFQATT and CDR2 SNEGSKA (reference sequence). Deletions cut 6 bases from V and 3 bases from J, with 3 bases between. The CDR3 is 10 residues long. The CDR3 region is CSAYYNEQFF. As DNA, the CDR3 is TGCAGTGCCTACTACAATGAGCAGTTCTTC.

The chain links TRBV27 to TRBJ2-2; D call uncertain. V was pared by 1 base and J by 1 base, with 10 bases between. The CDR3 is 16 residues long. Germline V gives CDR1 MNHEY, CDR2 SMNVEV (reference sequence). The DNA for the CDR3 is TGTGCCAGCAGTTTATTCGGTACTCTGAACACCGGGGAGCTGTTTTTT. This sequence encodes CASSLFGTLNTGELFF.

The chain carries TRBV6-1 and TRBJ2-5; tentatively, D is TRBD1 (6 bases). CDR1 and CDR2 from the germline V gene are MNHNS and SASEGT. The CDR3 contains 13 residues. Between the trimmed V and J ends, which lost 11 bases and 5 bases, there was a span of 18 bases. The CDR3 DNA is TGTGCCGGAAGCTGGGACATAGGCGAGACCCAGTACTTC. Translated: CAGSWDIGETQYF.

The chain carries TRBV7-2 and TRBJ2-3, with 14 bases that match TRBD2. CDR1 is SGHTA, CDR2 FQGNSA, per germline. The CDR3 is 16 amino acids. Unmatched junction bases numbered 2, after V lost 4 bases and J lost 2 bases. The CDR3 nucleotides read TGTGCCAGCAGCTCGGGACTAGCGGGAGACACAGATACGCAGTATTTT. This sequence encodes CASSSGLAGDTDTQYF.

The genes are TRBV11-3 and TRBJ1-6; 7 bases fit TRBD1. Per the germline V gene, CDR1 is SGHNT and CDR2 is YENEEA. CDR3 size: 14 residues. Trimming took 5 bases from V and 7 from J; bases not matched to a gene: 5. The CDR3 region is CASSPRGYNSPLHF. CDR3 nucleotides: TGTGCCAGCAGCCCCAGGGGGTACAATTCACCCCTCCACTTT.

This chain links TRBV5-4 with TRBJ2-2; 9 bases are a match to TRBD2. Germline CDR1 SGHNT, CDR2 YYREEE (reference sequence). The junction had 3 bases not matched to a gene; V was cut back by 3 bases and J by 0 bases. The CDR3 spans 16 residues. CDR3 sequence: CASSSRLAANTGELFF. The CDR3 DNA follows: TGTGCCAGCAGCTCTCGACTAGCGGCGAACACCGGGGAGCTGTTTTTT.